Below are 24 T cell receptor beta chains sequenced from a single sample in a study of T cells after yellow fever vaccination. TCRdb used MiXCR to reprocess the 5' RACE reads, holding one entry per CDR3 protein. The sample records about 160,000 distinct CDR3 sequences, 6% to 7.5% being singletons. Source: CD4+ T cells sorted from PBMCs, taken around 5 days after the first yellow fever vaccination. Receptor source: a man aged 18 to 35 who received the YFV17D yellow fever vaccine.

This clonotype was observed at least ten times. The chain employs TRBV12-3 or TRBV12-4 and TRBJ2-3; D gene uncertain. The CDR3 has 14 amino acids. The germline V and J ends were trimmed by 7 bases and 2 bases, with 13 bases remaining between them. The CDR3 DNA reads as TGTGCCAGCAATCTCGACTTTCCCACAGATACGCAGTATTTT. It codes for CASNLDFPTDTQYF.

There are many counts of this clonotype. The V and J genes are TRBV5-4 and TRBJ2-5; 7 bases map to TRBD1. Germline trimming cut 3 bases from V and 0 bases from J; bases unmatched to any gene: 2. Germline-derived CDR1 and CDR2 are SGHNT and YYREEE (reference sequence). The CDR3 runs 14 residues. CDR3 sequence reads: CASSYDRDQETQYF. CDR3 DNA sequence: TGTGCCAGCAGCTACGACAGGGACCAAGAGACCCAGTACTTC.

This clonotype has at least ten counts. The chain joins TRBV7-6 to TRBJ1-1, with 8 bases that match TRBD1. Germline V lookup: CDR1 SGHVS, CDR2 FNYEAQ. CDR3 length equals 16 residues. V shed 4 bases, J shed 0 bases, and the junction held 7 bases outside the gene matches. CDR3 coding DNA: TGTGCCAGCAGCTCGGGACAGGCCGATTTGAACACTGAAGCTTTCTTT. This sequence encodes CASSSGQADLNTEAFF.

There are many counts of this clonotype. The V gene is TRBV3-1, the J gene TRBJ1-1; 8 nucleotides align to TRBD1. With V trimmed by 4 bases and J by 5 bases, 6 bases remained unmatched. Germline CDR1 is LGHDT and CDR2 is YNNKEL (reference sequence). The CDR3 spans 14 residues. CDR3 nucleotide sequence: TGTGCCAGCAGCCGAGACAGGGGCATAACTGAAGCTTTCTTT. As protein: CASSRDRGITEAFF.

A few counts support this clonotype. The chain links TRBV28 to TRBJ2-7; D is unresolved. This CDR3 has 15 residues. The germline V gene encodes CDR1 MDHEN and CDR2 SYDVKM. V shed 6 bases and J shed 2 bases, with 17 bases lying between them. The CDR3 DNA reads as TGTGCCAGCAGCCCGCCCGCGGATGGTACCTACGAGCAGTACTTC. Translating gives CASSPPADGTYEQYF.

This clonotype has ten or more counts. The V call is TRBV5-6, the J call TRBJ2-2, with D uncertain. The CDR3 consists of 15 residues. The germline CDR1 and CDR2 sequences are SGHDT and YYEEEE. Between the trimmed V and J ends, which lost 1 base and 7 bases, there was a span of 14 bases. The CDR3 loop is CASSLSPAGSGELFF. The CDR3 region has the DNA TGTGCCAGCAGCTTGTCCCCCGCCGGAAGCGGGGAGCTGTTTTTT.

This clonotype was counted at least ten times. V is TRBV5-1 and J is TRBJ2-1; TRBD1 matches 9 bases. This CDR3 is built from 13 residues. Germline loops: CDR1 SGHRS, CDR2 YFSETQ. The trim removed 2 bases at V and 7 bases at J, leaving 1 base unmatched. CDR3: CASSLQGANEQFF. The CDR3 DNA sequence: TGCGCCAGCAGCTTACAGGGGGCGAATGAGCAGTTCTTC.

This clonotype was counted at least ten times. This chain uses TRBV6-1 with TRBJ2-6, with D perhaps matching TRBD1 (5 bases). The CDR3 is made up of 18 amino acids. Trimming stripped 5 bases from V and 0 bases from J, with 17 bases between. From germline, CDR1 is MNHNS and CDR2 SASEGT. CDR3 sequence: CASSRQPFEFSGANVLTF. The CDR3 DNA reads TGTGCCAGCAGTCGACAGCCATTTGAATTCTCTGGGGCCAACGTCCTGACTTTC.

This clonotype was counted a few times. This rearrangement joins TRBV6-2 or TRBV6-3 to TRBJ1-5, with unresolved D. The CDR3 spans 15 residues. V was clipped by 0 bases and J by 2 bases, with 8 bases between them. Per germline, CDR1 MNHEY and CDR2 SVGEGT. The CDR3 DNA is TGTGCCAGCAGTTACTCGGGAAGGGGCAATCAGCCCCAGCATTTT. Translated, it gives CASSYSGRGNQPQHF.

The V and J genes are TRBV20-1 and TRBJ2-5; tentative D call: TRBD2 (6 bases). V was cut by 3 bases and J by 2 bases, with 13 bases left in between. Germline CDR1 is DFQATT and CDR2 is SNEGSKA (reference sequence). The CDR3 totals 14 residues. The CDR3 DNA reads as TGCAGTGCTAGTGCGGGAAACTATCAAGAGACCCAGTACTTC. It encodes CSASAGNYQETQYF.

This clonotype occurred many times. J is TRBJ1-2 and V is TRBV13, with D tentatively TRBD1 (5 bases). The V and J ends lost 4 bases and 8 bases respectively, with 14 bases between them. The CDR3 sequence is 13 residues long. The germline V gene has CDR1 PRHDT and CDR2 FYEKMQ (reference sequence). The CDR3 nucleotides are TGTGCCAGCAGCTCGGGGGTCCCTGGAGGCTACACCTTC. It is translated as CASSSGVPGGYTF.

The table lists this clonotype with a few counts. The rearrangement links TRBV15 to TRBJ1-5; possibly TRBD1 for D (6 bases). The germline V gene encodes CDR1 LNHNV and CDR2 YYDKDF (reference sequence). V was shortened by 4 bases and J by 5 bases, with 12 bases between the two germline ends. The CDR3 length is 14 residues. CDR3 protein: CATSKGGGHQPQHF. The CDR3 DNA reads as TGTGCCACCAGCAAAGGGGGGGGACATCAGCCCCAGCATTTT. The full variable domain, rest sourced from reference TRBV15 and TRBJ1-5, is DAMVIQNPRYQVTQFGKPVTLSCSQTLNHNVMYWYQQKSSQAPKLLFHYYDKDFNNEADTPDNFQSRRPNTSFCFLDIRSPGLGDTAMYLCATSKGGGHQPQHFGDGTRLSIL.

The rearrangement uses TRBV12-3 or TRBV12-4 and TRBJ2-7, with D possibly being TRBD1 (7 bases). The CDR3 contains 15 residues. Trimming removed 6 bases from V and 3 bases from J, with 18 bases in between. CDR3: CASSSGQAGGYEQYF. CDR3 coding DNA: TGTGCCAGCAGCTCCGGACAGGCCGGGGGCTACGAGCAGTACTTC.

In its sample, this clonotype was seen many times. The V call is TRBV20-1, the J call TRBJ2-1; the match to TRBD2 covers 7 bases. V gave up 6 bases and J gave up 16 bases; unmatched junction bases: 15. This CDR3 spans 12 amino acids. Germline loops: CDR1 DFQATT, CDR2 SNEGSKA (reference sequence). The CDR3 reads CSARLVGRTSFF. The CDR3 coding sequence is TGCAGTGCAAGGCTTGTAGGGAGGACTAGTTTCTTC.

Only a few counts were recorded for this clonotype. This chain connects TRBV7-2 to TRBJ1-2; the D gene is possibly TRBD1 (6 bases). V was trimmed by 5 bases and J by 8 bases, leaving 15 bases between them. This CDR3 has 13 amino acids. The germline V gene encodes CDR1 SGHTA and CDR2 FQGNSA. The CDR3 DNA reads as TGTGCCAGCAGCCCGCGCGGGGGGCTAGGCTACACCTTC. It encodes CASSPRGGLGYTF.

This clonotype has a count of ten or more. The chain joins TRBV19 to TRBJ2-5; 13 bases agree with TRBD2. Trimming removed 6 bases from V and 3 bases from J; junction bases left unmatched: 16. The CDR3 loop spans 19 amino acids. CDR1 and CDR2 (germline): LNHDA, SQIVND (reference sequence). The CDR3 loop reads CASRRRTSGGRGVEETQYF. The DNA of the CDR3 is TGTGCCAGTAGGCGTCGGACTAGCGGGGGCCGCGGAGTAGAAGAGACCCAGTACTTC.

This clonotype was detected many times. The chain carries TRBV4-3 and TRBJ1-1; no firm D call. This CDR3 has 13 residues. The ends were cut back, 0 bases at V and 5 bases at J, with 7 bases in the middle. CDR1 is LGHNA, CDR2 YSLEER, per germline. The DNA for the CDR3 is TGCGCCAGCAGCCAAGAACGCAGTACTGAAGCTTTCTTT. It translates to CASSQERSTEAFF.

This clonotype has just a few counts. The chain combines TRBV30 with TRBJ2-5, with a weak D call TRBD2 (5 bases). CDR3 length: 13 residues. The V end was cut by 0 bases, the J end by 4 bases, with 9 bases between. Germline V gene data show CDR1 as GTSNPN and CDR2 as SVGIG (reference sequence). The CDR3: CAWSVLGVETQYF. The CDR3 DNA reads TGTGCCTGGAGTGTACTAGGTGTAGAGACCCAGTACTTC. Combining the CDR3 with reference TRBV30 and TRBJ2-5 gives the whole variable domain SQTIHQWPATLVQPVGSPLSLECTVEGTSNPNLYWYRQAAGRGLQLLFYSVGIGQISSEVPQNLSASRPQDRQFILSSKKLLLSDSGFYLCAWSVLGVETQYFGPGTRLLVL.

This clonotype appeared many times. The V call is TRBV21-1, the J call TRBJ1-4. TRBV21-1 is a pseudogene segment. The CDR3 extends over 13 amino acids. For the CDR3, the DNA is TGTGCCAGCAGCAAAGGGATGCCTGGTTTACTGTTTTTT. Its translation is CASSKGMPGLLFF.

This clonotype was detected only a few times. The chain carries TRBV25-1 and TRBJ2-7, with D perhaps matching TRBD2 (6 bases). With 5 bases removed from V and 4 bases from J, the gap between germline ends came to 15 bases. The germline CDR1 and CDR2 sequences are MGHDK and SYGVNS. The CDR3 totals 14 residues. The CDR3 sequence is CASSSSAGQYEQYF. DNA for the CDR3: TGTGCCAGCAGTTCCTCCGCGGGGCAGTACGAGCAGTACTTC.

This clonotype was seen more than once but under ten times. The chain couples TRBV19 to TRBJ2-3; D is possibly TRBD2 (5 bases). Germline CDR1 reads LNHDA; CDR2 reads SQIVND (reference sequence). CDR3 length: 13 amino acids. V dropped 7 bases and J dropped 2 bases, with 10 bases sitting between them. CDR3 in amino acids: CASKFGDTDTQYF. The CDR3 region has the DNA TGTGCCAGTAAATTCGGGGACACAGATACGCAGTATTTT.

This clonotype was seen many times. CDR3 in amino acids: CASSLALGGPGTGELFF. CDR3 nucleotide sequence: TGTGCCAGCAGCTTAGCGCTCGGGGGGCCGGGCACCGGGGAGCTGTTTTTT. The rearrangement links TRBV7-2 to TRBJ2-2; D might be TRBD2 (7 bases). The V gene lost 0 bases and the J gene lost 4 bases, with 15 bases spanning the gap. Germline V gene sequence: CDR1 SGHTA, CDR2 FQGNSA. The CDR3 has 17 amino acids.

This clonotype has at least ten counts. The chain couples TRBV7-2 to TRBJ2-1; D assignment may be TRBD1 or TRBD2 (5 bases each). V was clipped by 3 bases and J by 15 bases, with 21 bases between them. The CDR3 is 14 amino acids. CDR1 and CDR2 from the germline V gene are SGHTA and FQGNSA. In nucleotides, the CDR3 is TGTGCCAGCAGCTTTTGGTCCGGGGCAGGAGGACGGTTCTTC. Translated, it gives CASSFWSGAGGRFF.

The CDR3, as DNA: TGTGCCACCAGTTTCCTTGGCGGCACTGAAGCTTTCTTT. Translation gives CATSFLGGTEAFF. This chain uses TRBV15 with TRBJ1-1, with D unresolved. The CDR3 is made up of 13 amino acids. CDR1 is LNHNV, CDR2 YYDKDF, per germline (reference sequence). V lost 6 bases to trimming and J lost 4 bases, with 12 bases between them.